The 17 T cell receptor beta chains in this list originate from one sample, sequenced in a study of metastatic and nonmetastatic thyroid tumors. Every patient was untreated before thyroid surgery. TCRdb reprocessed the PCR reads using MiXCR. This table holds about 92,000 clones, about 15% found once. The sequencing input was blood. Receptors were obtained from a female donor with papillary thyroid cancer or a benign thyroid nodule (not recorded which). Some clones in this sample may be carry-over from other donors' samples.

This clone was seen more than once but under ten times. This chain joins TRBV19 and TRBJ2-1; D unresolved. Germline V CDR1 and CDR2: LNHDA, SQIVND (reference sequence). This CDR3 comprises 14 residues. V was trimmed by 3 bases and J by 4 bases, leaving 10 bases between them. The CDR3 sequence: CASSILEKYNEQFF. The CDR3 region has the DNA TGTGCCAGTAGTATCCTAGAAAAGTACAATGAGCAGTTCTTC.

This clone was seen more than once but under ten times. Possible read error: a much larger clone is one base away. The CDR3 nucleotides are TGTGCCAGCTCCGAACACGTGCCCGGGGAAAAACTGTTTTTT. This gives the protein CASSEHVPGEKLFF. This chain uses TRBV12-3 or TRBV12-4 with TRBJ1-4; D is unclear. The CDR3 extends over 14 amino acids. The V gene lost 8 bases and the J gene lost 8 bases, with 18 bases spanning the gap.

This clone was seen a few times. This chain connects TRBV11-2 to TRBJ2-1, with D possibly TRBD2 on 7 matching bases. The ends were cut back, 0 bases at V and 6 bases at J, with 18 bases in the middle. Germline V gives CDR1 SGHAT, CDR2 FQNNGV. This CDR3 has 17 residues. CDR3 nucleotides: TGTGCCAGCAGCTTAGAAGGGCGGGGGCCTCCGTGCAATGAGCAGTTCTTC. It translates to CASSLEGRGPPCNEQFF.

This clone was seen a handful of times. Here the CDR3 reads CASSSRTSGPLDEQFF. For the CDR3, the DNA is TGTGCCAGCAGCTCGCGTACTAGCGGGCCCCTTGATGAGCAGTTCTTC. The chain uses TRBV13 and TRBJ2-1, with 9 bases that match TRBD2. Germline V gene data show CDR1 as PRHDT and CDR2 as FYEKMQ (reference sequence). The trim removed 4 bases at V and 8 bases at J, leaving 12 bases unmatched. The CDR3 extends over 16 amino acids.

This clone has ten or more counts. The chain carries TRBV11-1 and TRBJ2-3, with TRBD1 matching over 7 bases. V was clipped by 6 bases and J by 1 base; unmatched bases: 10. Germline-derived CDR1 and CDR2 are SGHAT and FQDESV (reference sequence). The CDR3 totals 16 residues. The CDR3 spells CASSSLAGGGTDTQYF. DNA for the CDR3: TGTGCCAGCAGTAGCCTGGCAGGGGGTGGCACAGATACGCAGTATTTT.

This clone was observed many times. The chain links TRBV6-1 to TRBJ2-7; unclear D gene. From germline, CDR1 is MNHNS and CDR2 SASEGT. V was shortened by 3 bases and J by 7 bases, with 7 bases between the two germline ends. The CDR3 length is 11 residues. CDR3 nucleotides: TGTGCCAGCAGTGAGCGTTGGGAGCAGTACTTC. It yields the protein CASSERWEQYF.

This clone was seen at least ten times. CDR3 nucleotide sequence: TGTGCCAGCAGTTTAAAGGCCCAAAGGTTCGGCGGATATGGCTACACCTTC. Amino acid sequence: CASSLKAQRFGGYGYTF. The rearrangement uses TRBV28 and TRBJ1-2; D is ambiguous. The germline V gene encodes CDR1 MDHEN and CDR2 SYDVKM. The CDR3 runs 17 residues. Trimming cost V 2 bases and J 5 bases, with 21 bases left between them.

A word on this clone: A single base separates this from a much larger clone, so it may be a read error. V gene TRBV20-1 combines with J gene TRBJ2-2; weak D call: TRBD2 (6 bases). V gave up 5 bases and J gave up 6 bases, with 16 bases separating them. Germline lookup yields CDR1 DFQATT and CDR2 SNEGSKA (reference sequence). This CDR3 spans 14 amino acids. This CDR3 is CSAERLEGPGELFF. Here the CDR3 DNA reads TGCAGTGCTGAGAGACTAGAGGGGCCCGGGGAGCTGTTTTTT.

In this sample, this clone turned up a few times. The junction departs from germline at one end; a sequencing error may be responsible. The chain couples TRBV28 to TRBJ2-7; 12 nucleotides match TRBD1. The V gene's germline CDR1 is MDHEN and CDR2 SYDVKM. This CDR3 region has 15 residues. CDR3 in DNA: TGTGCCATCAGTACCGCGGGACAGGGGGCGGAAGAGCAGCACTTC. Translation: CAISTAGQGAEEQHF.

A word on this clone: This sequence may be a read error, since a much larger clone differs from it by one base. The chain has TRBV27 and TRBJ1-1; D might be TRBD1 (6 bases). The germline V and J ends were trimmed by 4 bases and 6 bases, with 24 bases remaining between them. In germline, CDR1 is MNHEY, CDR2 SMNVEV (reference sequence). The CDR3 length is 17 residues. DNA for the CDR3: TGTGCCAGCAGTTCTTTAAGGACAGTCGGGTCCTGGGCTGAAGCTTTCTTT. Residues: CASSSLRTVGSWAEAFF.

This clone was recorded at least ten times. The CDR3 sequence is CASSQDSPNSGNTIYF. DNA of the CDR3: TGTGCCAGCAGTCAGGACAGTCCGAACTCTGGAAACACCATATATTTT. This chain links TRBV2 with TRBJ1-3; D is perhaps TRBD1 (6 bases). This CDR3 contains 16 residues. Looked up from germline, CDR1 is SNHLY and CDR2 is FYNNEI. The V end lost 5 bases, the J end lost 0 bases, and 14 bases lay between the germline ends.

A remark on this clone: One end of the junction varies from germline; a read error may be responsible. The V call is TRBV6-4, the J call TRBJ1-6; D remains unclear. Germline values: CDR1 MRHNA, CDR2 SNTAGT. This CDR3 has 14 amino acids. The CDR3 loop is CSSSASGTPSPLHF. CDR3 in DNA: TGTTCCAGCAGCGCCTCGGGTACCCCTTCACCCCTCCACTTT.

Many counts were recorded for this clone. The chain uses TRBV20-1 and TRBJ2-3; 9 bases agree with TRBD1. V trimming: 3 bases; J trimming: 0 bases; junction bases outside the gene matches: 4. The length of the CDR3 is 15 residues. In germline, CDR1 is DFQATT, CDR2 SNEGSKA (reference sequence). This CDR3 reads CSARPGTGSTDTQYF. The CDR3 nucleotides are TGCAGTGCTAGGCCCGGGACAGGGAGCACAGATACGCAGTATTTT.

Turning to this clone: A read error is possible here, since a much larger clone lies one base away. The same CDR3 also results from other DNA sequences found in this sample. This rearrangement joins TRBV6-1 to TRBJ2-3; 7 bases fit TRBD2. The CDR3 is 16 amino acids. The junction had 12 bases not matched to a gene; V was cut back by 3 bases and J by 6 bases. Germline loops: CDR1 MNHNS, CDR2 SASEGT. The CDR3 here is CASSERLAGPGDTQYF. The CDR3 region has the DNA TGTGCCAGCAGTGAGAGACTAGCTGGGCCAGGGGATACGCAGTATTTT.

This clone was counted ten times or more. The chain joins TRBV4-1 to TRBJ1-5, with D maybe TRBD1 (5 bases). The CDR3 contains 17 residues. Germline values: CDR1 MGHRA, CDR2 YSYEKL. Trimming cost V 1 base and J 5 bases, with 18 bases left between them. CDR3 in amino acids: CASSQALPRAKYQPQHF. The CDR3 bases are TGCGCCAGCAGCCAAGCCTTACCCAGGGCGAAGTATCAGCCCCAGCATTTT.

Regarding this clone: A much larger clone differs from this one at a single base, so this may be a read error. V gene TRBV10-3 combines with J gene TRBJ2-2; TRBD2 is a possible D gene (6 bases). Germline values: CDR1 ENHRY, CDR2 SYGVKD. The V and J ends lost 11 bases and 3 bases respectively, with 16 bases between them. The CDR3 has 14 amino acids. The CDR3 protein is CAVLGTVDTGELFF. In DNA, the CDR3 is TGTGCCGTCCTCGGGACTGTGGACACCGGGGAGCTGTTTTTT.

This clone was observed at least ten times. The J gene is TRBJ2-3, the V gene TRBV25-1; TRBD2 matches 8 bases. CDR1 and CDR2 from the germline V gene are MGHDK and SYGVNS. The J segment lost 1 base and the V segment lost 3 bases, leaving 12 bases of the junction unmatched. CDR3 length: 18 residues. CDR3 in amino acids: CASSENYTGGEGTDTQYF. The CDR3 coding sequence is TGTGCCAGCAGTGAGAACTATACCGGGGGGGAGGGCACAGATACGCAGTATTTT.